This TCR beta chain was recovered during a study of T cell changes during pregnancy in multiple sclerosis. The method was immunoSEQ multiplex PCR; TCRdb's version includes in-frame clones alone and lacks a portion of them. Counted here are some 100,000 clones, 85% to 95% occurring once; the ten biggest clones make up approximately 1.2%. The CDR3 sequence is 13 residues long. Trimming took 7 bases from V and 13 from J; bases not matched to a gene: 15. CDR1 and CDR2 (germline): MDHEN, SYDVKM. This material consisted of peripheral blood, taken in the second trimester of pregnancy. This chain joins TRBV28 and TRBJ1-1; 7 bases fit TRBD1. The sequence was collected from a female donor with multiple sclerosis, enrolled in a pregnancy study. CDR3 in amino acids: CASNTHGETGNFF. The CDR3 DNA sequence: TGTGCCAGCAACACTCATGGGGAGACAGGGAATTTCTTT.